This TCR beta chain was captured in a study of T cells in Graves' hyperthyroidism and ophthalmopathy. Study observations and caveats: Expanded thyroid clonotypes (above 0.001) were mostly also found in blood.

Germline loops: CDR1 GTSNPN, CDR2 SVGIG (reference sequence). Trimming took 4 bases from V and 5 from J, leaving 11 bases between them. CDR3 length: 12 residues. This clonotype was picked up many times. The target antigen is unknown. Those patients with uncontrolled infection, other autoimmune disease, pregnancy or lactation were excluded. Amplification yielded TCR beta CDR3 regions, with RNA transcripts as the source. In the first-round RT-PCR of the TCR CDR3, the HTBI primer set was used. TCRdb itself ran the multiplex PCR reads through MiXCR, one entry per CDR3 protein. Among 300,000 to 400,000 distinct CDR3 sequences listed, approximately 13% were seen once.

Specimen: blood. This TCR came from a woman between 55 and 75 years old with Graves' hyperthyroidism. The V and J genes are TRBV30 and TRBJ1-2, with TRBD1 as a possible D gene (6 bases). The CDR3 protein is CAWNEGGYGYTF. CDR3 coding DNA: TGTGCCTGGAATGAGGGGGGTTATGGCTACACCTTC.